This T cell receptor (beta chain) stems from a study of cytomegalovirus exposure and HLA in healthy donors (dated by TCRdb to 2015 to 2018). Study-level background: An earlier analysis of approximately 590 of the donors reported 250 to 350 Gb of sequence data and approximately 110 million unique TCR beta sequences from about 180 million T cells. Roughly 300 gigabases of sequencing data and 70 million to 85 million unique TCR sequences were included in an early release covering 500 to 750 HLA-typed donors. A later analysis re-analyzed previously published TCR beta repertoires from roughly 630 donors and added high-resolution HLA genotyping to study TCR occurrence patterns. Class I and class II HLA loci were covered by the typing at four-digit resolution. The later analysis used no new phenotypic data to find candidate immune exposures, relying instead on TCR beta sequences and their occurrence across donors. Alongside the repertoire data, information on donor age, sex, ethnicity and CMV serostatus was compiled. In a later genetic analysis, genome-wide SNP genotypes for about three fifths of the 666 donors were used, and that subset was treated as a discovery cohort. Every repertoire in the discovery cohort had been generated on one and the same sequencing platform. The number of donors typed differed by locus, with about 629-630 for A, B, C, DRB1 and DQB1, 522 for DQA1, 606 for DPA1, and 450 to 480 for DPB1. Of the roughly 420 genotyped donors, over 80% were placed in the genetic ancestry cluster associated with self-reported Caucasian donors. The study used immunosequencing to profile the T cell repertoires of some 600 subjects and linked those repertoires to cytomegalovirus serostatus. In addition to the first cohort of 650 to 800 subjects, a separate validation cohort of 120 different subjects was used. On average, 235,054 unique TCR beta nucleotide sequences were sequenced per donor among 398 genotyped donors of the cohort, with about 17% of those sequences being non-productive. To decide whether each TCR beta V gene segment behaved as functional or pseudogenic, an earlier analysis of 587 of the donors relied on high-throughput TCR beta sequencing. High-throughput TCR immunosequencing, statistical association of individual TCRs with disease status, and machine learning were combined to predict cytomegalovirus infection status. A handful of DR-DQ haplotypes were handled as single units for association and clustering because linkage in the cohort was strong. The study was designed to test whether signatures of past pathogen exposure could be identified by cataloging public T cell receptors. Findings and caveats that apply to the study as a whole: In a later analysis, 16,951 TCR beta sequences were associated with specific HLA alleles at a false discovery rate of 0.05. Correlated functional status among segregating V segments might reflect linkage disequilibrium, but an unknown experimental factor could not be ruled out. According to the authors, the approach could potentially be generalized to other disease states and immunological phenotypes. A group of highly shared sequence variants was considered likely to be a technical artifact of the sequencing pipeline. A further reported finding was that TCR beta sequences accurately predicted the HLA-A and HLA-B alleles for most subjects in the first cohort. This cohort had only TCR beta chains sequenced, and the lack of alpha or paired-chain data limited which features could be detected. A few of the identified cytomegalovirus-associated TCR beta chains were confirmed in vitro to be specific for cytomegalovirus antigens. The classifier was reported to diagnose cytomegalovirus status with high specificity and sensitivity in both the original and validation cohorts. A total of 150 to 200 TCR beta chains were listed by the study as associated with cytomegalovirus. In a later analysis, TCR association rates were found to vary across HLA loci, with the most associated TCRs seen for DRB1 alleles and the fewest for HLA-C alleles. Some IMGT-functional V segments, including TRBV6-2 and TRBV6-3, could not be told apart with the 87-base-pair reads, so those segments were excluded. A later genetic analysis reported fewer N-insertions in productive TCRs among donors in an Asian-associated ancestry cluster than the roughly 620-donor mean. Most TCR sequences were seen in very few donors, while some public TCRs were found in many individuals. In an earlier analysis of about 550 of the donors, most TCR beta V segments were observed in productive rearrangements about 87% or about 30% of the time, broadly matching IMGT annotations. For the cohort, immune exposure information was limited to CMV serostatus. In a later analysis, several top co-occurrence clusters were reported to appear linked to parvovirus B19, influenza, CMV and Epstein-Barr virus. A later genetic analysis associated a missense DCLRE1C variant with V-gene and J-gene trimming of TCR beta chains, and an independent cohort replicated the association. In a later analysis, most CMV-associated TCR beta chains were found to appear HLA-restricted, with HLA associations seemingly driven largely by CMV exposure. The presence/absence analyses assumed that sequencing depth was roughly uniform across donors, and that assumption may not be true. The earlier analysis of approximately 560 of the donors excluded roughly 16 rarely observed V segments, including chromosome 9 orphons, because counts were too low. A later analysis found that HLA-associated TCR beta chains were more clonally expanded and had lower generation probabilities than equally common non-associated chains. Strong co-occurrence of HLA alleles, especially DR and DQ, made assigning TCR associations to individual alleles difficult. Because some donors lacked HLA typing at each locus, the association tests relied only on the typed subset.

On this clone itself: No antigen is known for it. The input lacks base qualities; no much larger clone sits a single base away.

The cohort consisted of 600 to 700 healthy bone marrow donors. At the time of sampling, every cohort member was nominally healthy, though immune exposures that went unrecorded were likely present. The donor was CMV seropositive and belonged to the group of 250 to 300 seropositive cohort members. A peripheral blood sample was provided by each donor, and peripheral blood mononuclear cells were used for TCR beta sequencing. Genomic DNA extraction from the blood cell samples was performed with the Qiagen DNeasy Blood Extraction Kit. The library was generated by the immunoSEQ multiplex PCR assay. The multiplex PCR relied on a mix of 60 forward primers for TCR Vbeta segments and 13 reverse primers for TCR Jbeta segments. The CDR3 region of rearranged TCR beta genes was amplified from genomic DNA by a multiplex PCR assay. Amplified TCR beta libraries were sequenced as 87-base-pair reads on the Illumina HiSeq System. The authors' pipeline ran thus. In a later analysis, tens of millions of unique TCR beta chains were counted across the 650 to 750 repertoires, and roughly 9.9 million of these chains were shared by at least two donors. To remove PCR and sequencing errors, raw reads were error-corrected and collapsed into unique sequences using a nearest-neighbor algorithm that merged closely related sequences. V, D and J gene segments were assigned by aligning CDR3 sequences to IMGT reference sequences. For a sequence to be retained, at least a six-nucleotide match to both a V gene segment and a J gene segment was required. A rearrangement was called productive if the CDR3 had no stop codons and remained in frame with V and J, and every other rearrangement was called non-productive. Following IMGT convention, CDR3 was defined as the stretch from the second conserved V-encoded cysteine to the conserved J-encoded phenylalanine. The earlier analysis of about 560 of the donors excluded any sequence lacking an unambiguous match to a single V gene segment. An earlier analysis of 587 of the donors classified V segments as functional when productive rearrangements were above 56.7% and as segregating when the standard deviation between donors was above 5%. A statistical classification framework was developed to diagnose cytomegalovirus status using the catalog of TCR beta chain sequences. V and J gene assignment, in a later analysis, came from comparing TCR nucleotide sequences with IMGT/GENE-DB human TR gene sequences. A later analysis assigned CDR3 sequences and most-parsimonious VDJ recombination scenarios with the TCRdist pipeline. A later analysis defined each TCR beta chain by its CDR3 amino acid sequence plus V-gene family, and excluded reads lacking a unique V-gene family. To address suspected cross-contamination and a sequencing artifact, a later analysis removed around 590 highly shared, low-generation-probability nucleotide sequences. A later analysis calculated a clonal expansion index for each public chain from normalized within-repertoire ranks of inferred template counts. Generation probabilities in a later analysis came from a VDJ recombination model fitted to out-of-frame rearrangements, and those results were checked against IGoR. In a later analysis, TCR-TCR, TCR-HLA and TCR-CMV co-occurrence was scored with hypergeometric tests, and a repertoire-size bias correction was applied to TCR pairs. A later analysis estimated false discovery rates by permuting HLA or CMV assignments 20 times. A later analysis grouped co-occurring TCRs with DBSCAN, adding TCRdist sequence similarity when clustering within HLA-allele-positive subsets. Repertoires with fewer than 30,000 or more than 120,000 public chains were left out of co-occurrence clustering, as were a few repertoires with anomalous nucleotide sharing. The immuneACCESS repertoire file appears here via TCRdb, limited to in-frame rearrangements. These files lack a portion of the clones; in checked studies, under half of the deficit traces to unresolved V genes, and the cause of the others is not known. V, J and clone size reflect that table, while D and trimming were determined from the DNA. The sample table contains 65,000 to 85,000 clones; only one count was recorded for roughly a tenth of them. The top ten clones comprise about 24% of the sample.

V is trimmed back by 3 bases and J by 0 bases, and the junction contains 9 bases that no gene match accounts for. The CDR3 sequence holds 17 residues, the cysteine and phenylalanine included. Left in the record is the CDR3 DNA by itself, 51 bases read in frame from the first base. Based on the germline V gene, the CDR1 and CDR2 sequences are ENHRY and SYGVKD. The TCR originated in a man in his sixties in good health and CMV-seropositive. The sample comprised PBMCs. The sequence joins TRBV10-3 to TRBJ1-1; 8 bases in between match TRBD1. The sequenced DNA: TGTGCCATCAGTGATATTGACAGGGGCGGCATGAACACTGAAGCTTTCTTT. Translated, it gives CAISDIDRGGMNTEAFF.